In this sample, the clone carrying this TCR beta chain turned up many times. Per the germline V gene, CDR1 is PRHDT and CDR2 is FYEKMQ (reference sequence). This CDR3 comprises 14 residues. The ends were cut back, 2 bases at V and 0 bases at J, with 8 bases in the middle. This sample is drawn from a study of T cells after yellow fever vaccination. Study summary: Tscm, CM, EM and EMRA memory subsets were sorted by CD3, CD45RA, CCR7 and CD95. Study results and caveats: Weaker, the secondary response had a peak occurring faster, on day 5 versus 15. Clones from primary vaccination mostly reappeared after the booster (96% CD4, approximately 86% CD8).

TCRdb reanalysed the 5' RACE reads using MiXCR and keeps one entry per CDR3 protein. The sample consists of about 27,000 distinct CDR3 sequences, 4.5% of them appearing once. J is TRBJ2-7 and V is TRBV13; weak D call: TRBD2 (5 bases). This sample comprised PBMCs, either bulk or a sorted T-cell subset (CD4+, CD8+, memory, or dextramer-sorted; not recorded which), obtained on the day of the yellow fever booster vaccination. The source is a young man who received the YFV17D yellow fever vaccine. The CDR3 DNA follows: TGTGCCAGCAGCTTAAGCGGTTTCTCCTACGAGCAGTACTTC. Amino acid sequence: CASSLSGFSYEQYF.